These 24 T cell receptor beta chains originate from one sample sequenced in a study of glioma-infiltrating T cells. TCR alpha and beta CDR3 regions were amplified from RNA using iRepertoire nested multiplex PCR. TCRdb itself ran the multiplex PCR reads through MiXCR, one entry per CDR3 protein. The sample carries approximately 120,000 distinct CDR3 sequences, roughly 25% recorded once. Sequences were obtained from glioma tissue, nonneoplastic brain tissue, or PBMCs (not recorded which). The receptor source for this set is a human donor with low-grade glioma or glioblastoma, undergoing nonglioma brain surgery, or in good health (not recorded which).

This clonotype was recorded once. The chain's CDR3 is CASSYSQGPETQYF. The CDR3 nucleotides read TGTGCCAGCAGTTACTCACAGGGACCGGAGACCCAGTACTTC. The chain has TRBV6-6 and TRBJ2-5; D may be TRBD1 (6 bases). CDR3 length: 14 amino acids. V was pared by 0 bases and J by 5 bases, with 10 bases between. Germline CDR1 is MNHNY and CDR2 is SVGAGI (reference sequence).

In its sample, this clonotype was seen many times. The CDR3 reads CSAGLAGGETQYF. DNA of the CDR3: TGCAGTGCCGGACTAGCGGGAGGAGAGACCCAGTACTTC. The rearrangement links TRBV20-1 to TRBJ2-5; 14 bases are shared with TRBD2. Per the germline V gene, CDR1 is DFQATT and CDR2 is SNEGSKA (reference sequence). The V and J ends lost 6 bases and 4 bases, in that order; junction bases with no gene match: 1. The CDR3 has 13 residues.

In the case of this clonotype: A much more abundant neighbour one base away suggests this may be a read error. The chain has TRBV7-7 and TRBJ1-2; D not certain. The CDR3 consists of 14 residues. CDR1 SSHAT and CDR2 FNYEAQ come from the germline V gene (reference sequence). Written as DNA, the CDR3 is TGTGCTAGCAGCACACTGTACGGGAACTATGGCTACACCTTC. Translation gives CASSTLYGNYGYTF. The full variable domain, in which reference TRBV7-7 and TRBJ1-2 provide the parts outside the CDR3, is GAGVSQSPRYKVTKRGQDVTLRCDPISSHATLYWYQQALGQGPEFLTYFNYEAQPDKSGLPSDRFSAERPEGSISTLTIQRTEQRDSAMYRCASSTLYGNYGYTFGSGTRLTVV.

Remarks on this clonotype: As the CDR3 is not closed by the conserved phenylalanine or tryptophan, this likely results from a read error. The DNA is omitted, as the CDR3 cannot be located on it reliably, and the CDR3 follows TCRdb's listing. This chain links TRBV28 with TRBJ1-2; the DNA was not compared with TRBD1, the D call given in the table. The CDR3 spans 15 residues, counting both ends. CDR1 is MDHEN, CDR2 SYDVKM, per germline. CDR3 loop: CASRRTGGLGYGHTL.

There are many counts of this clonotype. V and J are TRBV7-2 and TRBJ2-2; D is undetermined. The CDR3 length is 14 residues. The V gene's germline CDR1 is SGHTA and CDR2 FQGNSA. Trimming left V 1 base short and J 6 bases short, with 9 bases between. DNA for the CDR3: TGTGCCAGCAGCTTAGGGGTCCCCCCCGGGGAGCTGTTTTTT. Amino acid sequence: CASSLGVPPGELFF.

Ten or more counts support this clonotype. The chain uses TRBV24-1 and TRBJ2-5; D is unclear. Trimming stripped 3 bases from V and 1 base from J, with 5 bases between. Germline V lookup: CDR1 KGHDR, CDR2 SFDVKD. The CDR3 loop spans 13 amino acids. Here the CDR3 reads CATSDGLQETQYF. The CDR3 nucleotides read TGTGCCACCAGTGATGGGCTCCAAGAGACCCAGTACTTC.

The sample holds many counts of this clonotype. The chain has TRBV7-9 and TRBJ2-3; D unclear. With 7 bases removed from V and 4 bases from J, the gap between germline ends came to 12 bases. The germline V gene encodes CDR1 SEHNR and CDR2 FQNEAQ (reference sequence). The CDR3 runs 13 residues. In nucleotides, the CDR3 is TGTGCCAGCACTTCTGTTTCGGCAGATACGCAGTATTTT. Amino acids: CASTSVSADTQYF.

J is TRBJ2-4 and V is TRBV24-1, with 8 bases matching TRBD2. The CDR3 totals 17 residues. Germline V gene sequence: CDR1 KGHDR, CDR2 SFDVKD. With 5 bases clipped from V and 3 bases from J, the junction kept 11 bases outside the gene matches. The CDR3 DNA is TGTGCCACCAGTGCCAATTCGGGAGGGCCGGGCAAAAACATTCAGTACTTC. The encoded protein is CATSANSGGPGKNIQYF.

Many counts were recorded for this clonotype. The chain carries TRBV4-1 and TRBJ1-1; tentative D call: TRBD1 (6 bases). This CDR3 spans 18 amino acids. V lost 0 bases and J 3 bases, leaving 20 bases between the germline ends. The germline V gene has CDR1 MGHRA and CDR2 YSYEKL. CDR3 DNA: TGCGCCAGCAGCCAAGATATACGGACCCCAAAGGGGGACACTGAAGCTTTCTTT. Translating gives CASSQDIRTPKGDTEAFF.

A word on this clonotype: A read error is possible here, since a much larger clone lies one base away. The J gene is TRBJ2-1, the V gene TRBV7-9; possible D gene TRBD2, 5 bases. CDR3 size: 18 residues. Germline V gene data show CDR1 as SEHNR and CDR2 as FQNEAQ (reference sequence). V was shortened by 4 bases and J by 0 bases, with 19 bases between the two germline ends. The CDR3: CASSSASRGKSSYNEQFF. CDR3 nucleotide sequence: TGTGCCAGCAGCTCCGCGTCTAGAGGGAAGAGCTCCTACAATGAGCAGTTCTTC.

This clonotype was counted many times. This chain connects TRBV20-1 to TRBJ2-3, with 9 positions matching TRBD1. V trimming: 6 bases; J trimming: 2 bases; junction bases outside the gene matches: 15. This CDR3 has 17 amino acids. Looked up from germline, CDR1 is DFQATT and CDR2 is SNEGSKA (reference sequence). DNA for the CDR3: TGCAGTGCCCGAGGGGGGCCGGGACAGGGAGCCACAGATACGCAGTATTTT. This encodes CSARGGPGQGATDTQYF.

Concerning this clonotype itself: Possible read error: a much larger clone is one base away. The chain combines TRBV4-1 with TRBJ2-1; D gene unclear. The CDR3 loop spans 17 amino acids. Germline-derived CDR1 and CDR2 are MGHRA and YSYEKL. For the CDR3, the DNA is TGCGCCAGCAGTCAAGAGCTCACAGAAGATACCCACAATGAGCAGTTCTTC. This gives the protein CASSQELTEDTHNEQFF.

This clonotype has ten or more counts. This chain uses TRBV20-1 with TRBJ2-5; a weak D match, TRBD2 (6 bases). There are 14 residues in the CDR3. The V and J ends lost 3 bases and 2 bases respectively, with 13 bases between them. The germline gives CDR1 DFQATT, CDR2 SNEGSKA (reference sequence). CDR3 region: CSAREGNVQETQYF. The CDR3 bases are TGCAGTGCTAGGGAGGGTAATGTTCAAGAGACCCAGTACTTC.

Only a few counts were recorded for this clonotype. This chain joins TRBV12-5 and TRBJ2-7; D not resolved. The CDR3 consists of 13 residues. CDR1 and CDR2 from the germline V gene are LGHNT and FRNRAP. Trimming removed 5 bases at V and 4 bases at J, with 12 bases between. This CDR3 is CASGPGLGYEQYF. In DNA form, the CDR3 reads TGTGCTAGTGGTCCGGGTTTAGGGTACGAGCAGTACTTC.

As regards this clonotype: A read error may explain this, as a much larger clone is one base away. Written as DNA, the CDR3 is TGTGCCACCAACCGGGACACCTACGAGCAGTACTTC. Its protein is CATNRDTYEQYF. V and J are TRBV2 and TRBJ2-7; D is perhaps TRBD1 (6 bases). CDR1 and CDR2 from the germline V gene are SNHLY and FYNNEI. The CDR3 is 12 residues long. The V and J ends lost 10 bases and 2 bases respectively, with 12 bases between them.

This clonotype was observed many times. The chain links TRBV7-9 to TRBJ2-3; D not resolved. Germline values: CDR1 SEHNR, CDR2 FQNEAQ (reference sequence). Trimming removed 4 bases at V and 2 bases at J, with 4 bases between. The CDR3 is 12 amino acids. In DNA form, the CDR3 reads TGTGCCAGCAGCTATTTCACAGATACGCAGTATTTT. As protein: CASSYFTDTQYF.

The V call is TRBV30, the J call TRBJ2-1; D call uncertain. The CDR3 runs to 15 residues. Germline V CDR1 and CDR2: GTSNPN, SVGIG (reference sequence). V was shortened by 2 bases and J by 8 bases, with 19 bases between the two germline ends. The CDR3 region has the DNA TGTGCCTGGAGTTTAAGGTGGCTTTCGAGCGATGAGCAGTTCTTC. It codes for CAWSLRWLSSDEQFF.

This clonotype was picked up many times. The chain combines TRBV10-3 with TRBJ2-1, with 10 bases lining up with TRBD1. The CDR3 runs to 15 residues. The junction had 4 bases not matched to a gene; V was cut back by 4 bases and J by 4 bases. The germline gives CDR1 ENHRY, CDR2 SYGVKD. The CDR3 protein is CAISAGTGEYNEQFF. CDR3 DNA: TGTGCCATCAGTGCCGGGACAGGGGAATACAATGAGCAGTTCTTC.

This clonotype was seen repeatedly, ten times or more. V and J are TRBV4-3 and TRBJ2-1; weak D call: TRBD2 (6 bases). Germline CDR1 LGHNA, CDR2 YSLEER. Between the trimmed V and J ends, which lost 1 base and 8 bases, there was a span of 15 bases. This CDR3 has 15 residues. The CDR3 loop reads CASSQGGASVHEQFF. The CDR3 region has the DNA TGCGCCAGCAGCCAAGGGGGTGCTAGCGTCCATGAGCAGTTCTTC.

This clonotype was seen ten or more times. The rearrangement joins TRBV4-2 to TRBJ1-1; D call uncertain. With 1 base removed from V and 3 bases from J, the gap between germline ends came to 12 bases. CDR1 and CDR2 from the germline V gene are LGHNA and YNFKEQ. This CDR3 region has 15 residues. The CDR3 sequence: CASSQASRRDTEAFF. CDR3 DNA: TGTGCCAGCAGCCAAGCGAGCAGACGGGACACTGAAGCTTTCTTT.

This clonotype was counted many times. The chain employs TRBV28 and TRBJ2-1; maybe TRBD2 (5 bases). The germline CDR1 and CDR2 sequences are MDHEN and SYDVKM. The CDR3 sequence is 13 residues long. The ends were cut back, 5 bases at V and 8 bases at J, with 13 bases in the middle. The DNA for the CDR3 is TGTGCCAGCAGTACCCGACTGGAGGATGAGCAGTTCTTC. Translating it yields CASSTRLEDEQFF.

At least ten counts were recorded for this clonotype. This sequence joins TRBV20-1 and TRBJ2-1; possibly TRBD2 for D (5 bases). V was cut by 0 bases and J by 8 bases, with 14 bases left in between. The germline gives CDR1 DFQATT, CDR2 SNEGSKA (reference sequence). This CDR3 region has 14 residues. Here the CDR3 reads CSARDRWVSDEQFF. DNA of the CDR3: TGCAGTGCTAGAGATCGGTGGGTTAGCGATGAGCAGTTCTTC.

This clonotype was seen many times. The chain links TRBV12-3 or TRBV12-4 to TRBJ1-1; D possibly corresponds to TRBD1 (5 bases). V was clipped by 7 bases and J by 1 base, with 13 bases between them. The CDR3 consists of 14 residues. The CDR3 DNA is TGTGCCAGCAACTGGGACGTTCGGAACACTGAAGCTTTCTTT. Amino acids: CASNWDVRNTEAFF.

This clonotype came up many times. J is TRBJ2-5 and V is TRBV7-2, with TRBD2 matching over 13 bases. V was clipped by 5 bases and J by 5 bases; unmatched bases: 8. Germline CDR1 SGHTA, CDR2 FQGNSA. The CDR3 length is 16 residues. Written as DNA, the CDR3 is TGTGCCAGCAGCCCTCCTGGACTAGCGGGAGTCGAGACCCAGTACTTC. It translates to CASSPPGLAGVETQYF.